The sequence of this T cell receptor (beta chain) was determined in a study of response to subunit inactivated influenza vaccine. General study points: Few new T cells, the authors suggested, are recruited by each seasonal influenza vaccination.

This CDR3 is 11 amino acids long. Germline values: CDR1 DFQATT, CDR2 SNEGSKA (reference sequence). V lost 4 bases and J lost 4, with 5 bases in between. For this clonotype: Its antigen is as yet unknown.

One entry per CDR3 protein results from TCRdb running MiXCR on the RT-PCR reads. The sample includes 150,000 to 200,000 distinct CDR3 sequences, 11% seen only once; the top ten take roughly 12%. Source: non-naive T cells sorted from PBMCs, taken roughly 45 days after vaccination. This chain joins TRBV20-1 and TRBJ1-5; no clear D gene. The receptor was derived from a man aged 50 to 60 who received an inactivated influenza vaccine. The CDR3 nucleotides are TGCAGTGCTACCAATAATCAGCCCCAGCATTTT. Protein sequence: CSATNNQPQHF.